This is a list of T cell receptor beta chains from one sample in a study of PD-L1 blockade in urothelial cancer. Sequencing used immunoSEQ multiplex PCR; TCRdb keeps in-frame clones, though not all of them. The table lists 60,000 to 75,000 clones, 80% to 85% of them singletons. The sample here was PBMCs, taken around atezolizumab (anti-PD-L1) treatment. These receptor sequences come from a woman between 70 and 85 years old with urothelial cancer. The CDR3 runs from the conserved cysteine through the conserved F or W. Each record gives: D gene, CDR3 length, V gene, J gene, clone size, CDR3 protein, CDR3 DNA. A D gene is named only where the DNA matches it firmly. Expanded clones get a size class; other rows say once, few or many, or leave the size out.

.,14,TRBV7-8,TRBJ2-1,.,CASSLAGDYNEQFF,TGTGCCAGCAGCTTAGCGGGAGACTACAATGAGCAGTTCTTC
TRBD2,14,TRBV7-7,TRBJ2-5,once,CASSLGEGLETQYF,TGTGCCAGCAGCTTAGGGGAGGGTTTGGAGACCCAGTACTTC
TRBD2,18,TRBV18,TRBJ2-3,.,CASSPPGLAGGLTDTQYF,TGTGCCAGCTCACCACCGGGACTAGCGGGAGGGTTGACAGATACGCAGTATTTT
.,13,TRBV29-1,TRBJ1-1,.,CSGTQAPNTEAFF,TGCAGCGGGACACAAGCTCCGAACACTGAAGCTTTCTTT
.,16,TRBV6-6,TRBJ1-5,.,CASSLPGGEIIKPQHF,TGTGCCAGCAGCCTTCCGGGGGGGGAGATAATCAAGCCCCAGCATTTT
TRBD2,14,TRBV7-9,TRBJ2-3,few,CASSFGGGPDTQYF,TGTGCCAGCAGCTTCGGGGGAGGGCCAGATACGCAGTATTTT
TRBD1,14,TRBV6-5,TRBJ1-6,few,CASGNRGHNSPLHF,TGTGCCAGTGGGAACAGGGGGCATAATTCACCCCTCCACTTT
.,13,TRBV2,TRBJ2-7,few,CASSESGRVEQYF,TGTGCCAGCAGTGAAAGTGGCAGGGTGGAGCAGTACTTC
TRBD2,16,TRBV19,TRBJ2-7,.,CASSIRASGDSYEQYF,TGTGCCAGTAGTATCCGGGCTAGCGGGGACTCCTACGAGCAGTACTTC
TRBD2,15,TRBV10-3,TRBJ2-7,.,CAISDWREITYEQYF,TGTGCCATCAGTGATTGGCGGGAGATAACCTACGAGCAGTACTTC
.,17,TRBV11-2,TRBJ2-3,.,CASSLGPLQGFIDTQYF,TGTGCCAGCAGCTTAGGCCCCCTGCAGGGTTTTATAGATACGCAGTATTTT
.,16,TRBV28,TRBJ1-5,.,CASSFARALFNQPQHF,TGTGCCAGCAGTTTTGCCAGGGCACTATTCAATCAGCCCCAGCATTTT
.,13,TRBV10-3,TRBJ1-2,.,CAISGGPAYGYTF,TGTGCCATCAGCGGGGGGCCTGCCTATGGCTACACCTTC
.,14,TRBV27,TRBJ1-5,.,CASGRDMGNQPQHF,TGTGCCAGCGGCAGGGATATGGGCAATCAGCCCCAGCATTTT
TRBD1,16,TRBV19,TRBJ2-7,.,CASSIFGADRAYEQYF,TGTGCCAGTAGTATCTTTGGTGCGGACAGGGCCTACGAGCAGTACTTC
.,14,TRBV30,TRBJ2-2,.,CAWNPHRVAGELFF,TGTGCCTGGAATCCCCACAGGGTTGCCGGGGAGCTGTTTTTT
.,11,TRBV29-1,TRBJ1-2,.,CSVEGPKGYTF,TGCAGCGTTGAGGGCCCCAAAGGCTACACCTTC
.,13,TRBV5-6,TRBJ1-2,.,CASSFGPSDGYTF,TGTGCCAGCAGCTTTGGTCCTAGCGATGGCTACACCTTC
.,16,TRBV5-1,TRBJ2-3,once,CASSLGVADSTDTQYF,TGCGCCAGCAGCTTGGGTGTAGCGGATAGCACAGATACGCAGTATTTT
TRBD1,15,TRBV6-1,TRBJ2-5,.,CASTPMGQLQETQYF,TGTGCCAGCACCCCTATGGGACAGCTGCAAGAGACCCAGTACTTC
.,11,TRBV20-1,TRBJ2-7,.,CSARLGVEQYF,TGCAGTGCGAGGCTCGGGGTCGAGCAGTACTTC
.,16,TRBV7-9,TRBJ1-5,.,CASSLGGFWEEGPQHF,TGTGCCAGCAGCTTAGGCGGTTTCTGGGAAGAGGGGCCCCAGCATTTT
TRBD1,14,TRBV6-5,TRBJ2-5,.,CASSPGTGFGTQYF,TGTGCCAGCAGCCCTGGGACAGGTTTCGGGACCCAGTACTTC
TRBD2,17,TRBV7-9,TRBJ2-1,.,CASSSRLTSAFFNEQFF,TGTGCCAGCAGCTCACGACTGACTAGCGCCTTTTTCAATGAGCAGTTCTTC
TRBD1,15,TRBV6-6,TRBJ1-1,.,CASSYSTGADTEAFF,TGTGCCAGCAGTTACTCGACAGGGGCTGACACTGAAGCTTTCTTT
TRBD1,15,TRBV19,TRBJ2-1,once,CASREGTGSYNEQFF,TGTGCCAGTAGAGAGGGGACAGGGTCCTACAATGAGCAGTTCTTC
.,15,TRBV7-2,TRBJ2-7,.,CASSSRQEASYEQYF,TGTGCCAGCAGCTCGCGACAGGAGGCCTCCTACGAGCAGTACTTC
TRBD2,15,TRBV9,TRBJ2-7,.,CASSVGGGAGYEQYF,TGTGCCAGCAGCGTAGGCGGGGGAGCCGGCTACGAGCAGTACTTC
.,15,TRBV19,TRBJ1-5,.,CASSIRHNSNQPQHF,TGTGCCAGTAGTATAAGACACAATAGCAATCAGCCCCAGCATTTT
.,14,TRBV5-1,TRBJ2-7,.,CASSLAGDSYEQYF,TGCGCCAGCAGCTTGGCAGGTGACTCCTACGAGCAGTACTTC
.,14,TRBV7-2,TRBJ1-1,few,CASRIYGGNTEAFF,TGTGCCAGCAGGATATACGGAGGAAATACTGAAGCTTTCTTT